This T cell receptor beta chain is drawn from a study of OX40 agonist ivuxolimab in advanced cancers. With V trimmed by 8 bases and J by 6 bases, 9 bases remained unmatched. CDR1 and CDR2 from the germline V gene are SGHTA and FQGNSA. The CDR3 runs 14 residues. The protocol was immunoSEQ multiplex PCR, while the TCRdb copy is restricted to in-frame clones and leaves out a portion. The data show about 99,000 clones, 91% seen once. The chain links TRBV7-2 to TRBJ2-2; TRBD2 agrees at 7 bases. The input for sequencing was CD4+ or CD8+ T cells sorted from blood, taken in a trial of the OX40 agonist ivuxolimab. The source of this sequence is an adult with an advanced solid tumor such as melanoma, head and neck, liver or kidney cancer. CDR3 sequence (DNA): TGTGCCAGCCACTCCAGGCTAGCGGCCGGGGAGCTGTTTTTT. Amino acids: CASHSRLAAGELFF.